This T cell receptor (beta chain) was identified during a study of T-cell reconstitution after alpha-beta-depleted transplantation in children. Broader study findings: Reports say that about two months after transplant, the alpha-beta T cells came out of several hundred graft clones that had expanded.

Regarding this clonotype: The antigen is unknown.

It was with unique molecular identifiers that the TCRbeta library was prepared. One entry per CDR3 protein, called by TCRdb with MiXCR from the PCR reads. The data show about 580,000 distinct CDR3 sequences, 23% seen once. The germline V gene has CDR1 SGHTA and CDR2 FQGTGA. The CDR3 contains 15 residues. Unmatched junction bases numbered 6, after V lost 3 bases and J lost 1 base. The chain couples TRBV7-3 to TRBJ2-7; 7 bases map to TRBD2. The TCR originated in a boy in the first two years of life who had a stem cell transplant for acute myeloid leukemia, so the T cells may come from the graft donor. The sequencing here drew on PBMCs, mostly from graft donor cells, taken 360 days after TCRalphabeta/CD19-depleted stem cell transplant. CDR3 residues: CASSFLGGGSYEQYF. CDR3 coding DNA: TGTGCCAGCAGCTTCCTAGGCGGGGGTTCCTACGAGCAGTACTTC.